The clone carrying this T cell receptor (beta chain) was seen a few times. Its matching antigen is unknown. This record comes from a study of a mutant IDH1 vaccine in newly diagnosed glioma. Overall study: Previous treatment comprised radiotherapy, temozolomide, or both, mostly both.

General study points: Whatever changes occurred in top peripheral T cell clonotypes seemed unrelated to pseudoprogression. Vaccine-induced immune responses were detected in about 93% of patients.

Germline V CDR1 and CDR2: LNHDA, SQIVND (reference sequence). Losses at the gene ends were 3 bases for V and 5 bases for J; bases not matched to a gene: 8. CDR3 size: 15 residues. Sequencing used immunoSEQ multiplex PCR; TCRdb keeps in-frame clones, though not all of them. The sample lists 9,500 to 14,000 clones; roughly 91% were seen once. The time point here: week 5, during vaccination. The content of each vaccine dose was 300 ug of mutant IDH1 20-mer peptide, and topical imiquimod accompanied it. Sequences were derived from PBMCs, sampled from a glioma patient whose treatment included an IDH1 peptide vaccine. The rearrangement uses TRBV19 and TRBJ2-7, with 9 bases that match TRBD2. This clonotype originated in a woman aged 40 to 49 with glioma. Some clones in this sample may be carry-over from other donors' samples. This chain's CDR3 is CASSIHSGSADEQYF. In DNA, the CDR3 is TGTGCCAGTAGTATCCATAGCGGGAGTGCCGACGAGCAGTACTTC.